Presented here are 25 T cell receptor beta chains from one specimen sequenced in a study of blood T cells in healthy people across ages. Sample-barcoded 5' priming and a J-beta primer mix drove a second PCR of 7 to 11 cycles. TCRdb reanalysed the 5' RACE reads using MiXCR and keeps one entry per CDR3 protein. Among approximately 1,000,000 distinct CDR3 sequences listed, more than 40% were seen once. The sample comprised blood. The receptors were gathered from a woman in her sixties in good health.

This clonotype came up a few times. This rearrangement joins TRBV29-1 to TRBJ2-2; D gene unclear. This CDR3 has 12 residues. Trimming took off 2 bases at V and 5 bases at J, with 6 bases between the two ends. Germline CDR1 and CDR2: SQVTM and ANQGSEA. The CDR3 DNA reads TGCAGCGTTGAACCCTTGACCGGGGAGCTGTTTTTT. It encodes CSVEPLTGELFF.

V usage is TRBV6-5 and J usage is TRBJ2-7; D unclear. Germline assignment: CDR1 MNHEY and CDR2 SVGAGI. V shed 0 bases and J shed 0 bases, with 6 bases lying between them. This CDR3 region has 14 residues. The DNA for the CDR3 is TGTGCCAGCAGTTACTCGGGTAACTCCTACGAGCAGTACTTC. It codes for CASSYSGNSYEQYF.

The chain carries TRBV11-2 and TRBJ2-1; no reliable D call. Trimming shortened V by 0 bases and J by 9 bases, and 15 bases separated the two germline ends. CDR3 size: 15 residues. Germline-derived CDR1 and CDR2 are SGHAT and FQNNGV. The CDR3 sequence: CASSLDFGYSIEQFF. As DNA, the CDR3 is TGTGCCAGCAGCTTAGATTTCGGGTATAGCATTGAGCAGTTCTTC. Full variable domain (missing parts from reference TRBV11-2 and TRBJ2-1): EAGVAQSPRYKIIEKRQSVAFWCNPISGHATLYWYQQILGQGPKLLIQFQNNGVVDDSQLPKDRFSAERLKGVDSTLKIQPAKLEDSAVYLCASSLDFGYSIEQFFGPGTRLTVL.

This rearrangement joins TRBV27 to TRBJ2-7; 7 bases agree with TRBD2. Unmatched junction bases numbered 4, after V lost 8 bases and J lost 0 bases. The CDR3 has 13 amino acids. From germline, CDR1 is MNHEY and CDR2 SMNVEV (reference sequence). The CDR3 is CASGERGSYEQYF. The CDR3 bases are TGTGCCAGCGGCGAGCGGGGCTCCTACGAGCAGTACTTC.

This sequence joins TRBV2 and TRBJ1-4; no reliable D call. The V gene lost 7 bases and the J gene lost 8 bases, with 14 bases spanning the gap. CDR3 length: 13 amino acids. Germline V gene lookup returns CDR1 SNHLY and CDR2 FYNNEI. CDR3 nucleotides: TGTGCCAGCAAGGAGCGCGTCCTAGAAAAACTGTTTTTT. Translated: CASKERVLEKLFF. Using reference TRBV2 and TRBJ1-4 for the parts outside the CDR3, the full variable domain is EPEVTQTPSHQVTQMGQEVILRCVPISNHLYFYWYRQILGQKVEFLVSFYNNEISEKSEIFDDQFSVERPDGSNFTLKIRSTKLEDSAMYFCASKERVLEKLFFGSGTQLSVL.

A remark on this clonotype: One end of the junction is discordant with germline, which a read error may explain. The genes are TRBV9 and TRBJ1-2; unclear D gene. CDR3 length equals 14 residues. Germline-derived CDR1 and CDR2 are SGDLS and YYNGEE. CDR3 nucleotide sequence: TGTGCCAGCAGCGTAACCTTAGCTAACTATGGCTGCACCTTC. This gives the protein CASSVTLANYGCTF. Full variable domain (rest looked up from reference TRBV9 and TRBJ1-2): DSGVTQTPKHLITATGQRVTLRCSPRSGDLSVYWYQQSLDQGLQFLIQYYNGEERAKGNILERFSAQQFPDLHSELNLSSLELGDSALYFCASSVTLANYGCTFGSGTRLTVV.

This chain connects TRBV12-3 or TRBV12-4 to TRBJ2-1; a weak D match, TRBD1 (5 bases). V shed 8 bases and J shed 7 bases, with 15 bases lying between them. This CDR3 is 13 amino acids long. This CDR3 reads CASVWSGSNEQFF. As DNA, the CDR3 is TGTGCCAGCGTGTGGTCAGGGTCGAATGAGCAGTTCTTC.

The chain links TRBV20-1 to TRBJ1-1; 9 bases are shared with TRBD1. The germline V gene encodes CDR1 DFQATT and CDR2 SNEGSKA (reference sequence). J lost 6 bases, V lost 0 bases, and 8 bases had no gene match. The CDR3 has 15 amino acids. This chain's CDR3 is CSARDLTGGFSEAFF. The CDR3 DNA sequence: TGCAGTGCTAGAGATTTGACAGGGGGTTTCTCTGAAGCTTTCTTT.

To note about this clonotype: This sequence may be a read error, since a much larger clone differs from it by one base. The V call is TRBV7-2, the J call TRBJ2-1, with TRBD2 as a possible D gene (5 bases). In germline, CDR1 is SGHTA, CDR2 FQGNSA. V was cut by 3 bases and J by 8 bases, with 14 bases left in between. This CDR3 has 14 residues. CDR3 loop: CASSFDREKDEQFF. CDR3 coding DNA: TGTGCCAGCAGCTTTGACCGGGAAAAGGATGAGCAGTTCTTC.

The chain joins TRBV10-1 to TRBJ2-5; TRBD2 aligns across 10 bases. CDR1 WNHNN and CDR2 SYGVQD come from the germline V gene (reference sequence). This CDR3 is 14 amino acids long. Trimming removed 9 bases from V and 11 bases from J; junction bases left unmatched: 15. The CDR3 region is CASGAGTSVNEQYF. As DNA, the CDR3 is TGCGCCAGTGGTGCCGGGACTAGCGTCAATGAGCAGTACTTC.

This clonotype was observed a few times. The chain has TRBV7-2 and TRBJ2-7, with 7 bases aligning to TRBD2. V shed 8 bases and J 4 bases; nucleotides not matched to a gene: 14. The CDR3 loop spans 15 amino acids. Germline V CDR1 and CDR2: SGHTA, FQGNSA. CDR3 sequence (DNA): TGTGCCAGCGAATTGGGGGGGAAGGGACTATACGAGCAGTACTTC. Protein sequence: CASELGGKGLYEQYF.

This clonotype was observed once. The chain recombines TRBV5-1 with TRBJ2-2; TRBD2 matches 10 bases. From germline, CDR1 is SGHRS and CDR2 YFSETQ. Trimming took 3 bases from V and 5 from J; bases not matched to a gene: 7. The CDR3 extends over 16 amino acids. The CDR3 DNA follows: TGCGCCAGCAGCTCGAAGGGACTAGCGTCTACCGGGGAGCTGTTTTTT. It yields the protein CASSSKGLASTGELFF.

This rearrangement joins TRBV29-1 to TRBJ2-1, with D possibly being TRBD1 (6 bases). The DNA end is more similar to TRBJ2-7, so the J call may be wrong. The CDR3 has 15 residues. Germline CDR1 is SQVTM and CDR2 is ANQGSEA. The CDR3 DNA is TGCAGGGTAAACAGGGCACTAAGCTCCTACAATGAGCAGTACTTC. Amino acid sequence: CRVNRALSSYNEQYF.

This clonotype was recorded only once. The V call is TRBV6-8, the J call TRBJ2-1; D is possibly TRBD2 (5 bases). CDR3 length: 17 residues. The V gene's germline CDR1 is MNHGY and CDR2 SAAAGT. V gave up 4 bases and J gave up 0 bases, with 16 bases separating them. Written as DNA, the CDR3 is TGTGCCAGCAGTTTTCATAGCGTACAAGCCTCCTACAATGAGCAGTTCTTC. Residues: CASSFHSVQASYNEQFF.

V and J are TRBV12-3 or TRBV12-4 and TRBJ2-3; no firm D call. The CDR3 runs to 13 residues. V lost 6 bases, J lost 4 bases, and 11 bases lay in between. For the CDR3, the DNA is TGTGCCAGCAGCATACTCACCTCAGATACGCAGTATTTT. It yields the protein CASSILTSDTQYF.

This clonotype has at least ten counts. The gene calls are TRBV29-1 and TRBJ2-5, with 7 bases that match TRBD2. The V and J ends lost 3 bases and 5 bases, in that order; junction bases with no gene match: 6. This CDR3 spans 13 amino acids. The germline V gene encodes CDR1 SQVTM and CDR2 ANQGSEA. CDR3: CSVEGVAGETQYF. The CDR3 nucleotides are TGCAGCGTTGAGGGGGTAGCGGGCGAGACCCAGTACTTC. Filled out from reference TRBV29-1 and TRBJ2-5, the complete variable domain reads SAVISQKPSRDICQRGTSLTIQCQVDSQVTMMFWYRQQPGQSLTLIATANQGSEATYESGFVIDKFPISRPNLTFSTLTVSNMSPEDSSIYLCSVEGVAGETQYFGPGTRLLVL.

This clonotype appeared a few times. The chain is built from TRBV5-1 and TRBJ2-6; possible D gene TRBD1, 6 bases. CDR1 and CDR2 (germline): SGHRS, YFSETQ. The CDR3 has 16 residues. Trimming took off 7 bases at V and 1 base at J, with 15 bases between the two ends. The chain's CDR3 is CASSEQGMSGANVLTF. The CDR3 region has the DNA TGCGCCAGCTCCGAACAGGGTATGTCTGGGGCCAACGTCCTGACTTTC.

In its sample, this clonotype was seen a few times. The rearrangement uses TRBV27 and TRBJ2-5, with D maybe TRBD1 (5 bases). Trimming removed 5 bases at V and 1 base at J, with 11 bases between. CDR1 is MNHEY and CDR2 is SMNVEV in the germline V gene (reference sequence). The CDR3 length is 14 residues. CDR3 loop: CASSKMQGQETQYF. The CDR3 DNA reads TGTGCCAGCAGTAAAATGCAGGGCCAAGAGACCCAGTACTTC.

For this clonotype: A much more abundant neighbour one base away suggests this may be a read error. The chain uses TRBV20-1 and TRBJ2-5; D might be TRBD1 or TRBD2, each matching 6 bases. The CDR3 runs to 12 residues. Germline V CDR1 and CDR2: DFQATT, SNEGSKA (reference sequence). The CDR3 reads CCARPGAETQYF. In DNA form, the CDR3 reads TGCTGTGCTAGGCCGGGGGCGGAGACCCAGTACTTC.

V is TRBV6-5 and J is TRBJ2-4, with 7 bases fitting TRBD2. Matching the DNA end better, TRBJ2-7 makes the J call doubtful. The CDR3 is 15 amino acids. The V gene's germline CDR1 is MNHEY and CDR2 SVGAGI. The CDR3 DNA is TGTGCCAGCAGGCCCCCGGGACTACAATACTACGAGCAGTACTTC. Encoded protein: CASRPPGLQYYEQYF.

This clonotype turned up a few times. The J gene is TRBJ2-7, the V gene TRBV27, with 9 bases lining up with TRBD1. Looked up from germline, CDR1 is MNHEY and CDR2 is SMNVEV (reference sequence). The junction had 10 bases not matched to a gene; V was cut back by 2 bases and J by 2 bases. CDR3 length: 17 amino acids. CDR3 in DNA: TGTGCCAGCAGTTTAAAACCCTCGGGACAGGGCCCCTACGAGCAGTACTTC. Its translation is CASSLKPSGQGPYEQYF.

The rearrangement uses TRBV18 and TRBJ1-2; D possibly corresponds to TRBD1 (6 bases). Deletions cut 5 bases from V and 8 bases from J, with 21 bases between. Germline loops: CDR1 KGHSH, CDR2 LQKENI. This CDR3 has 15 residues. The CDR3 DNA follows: TGTGCCAGCTCATCATCCACAGGGATGTTGGGAGGCTACACCTTC. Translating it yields CASSSSTGMLGGYTF.

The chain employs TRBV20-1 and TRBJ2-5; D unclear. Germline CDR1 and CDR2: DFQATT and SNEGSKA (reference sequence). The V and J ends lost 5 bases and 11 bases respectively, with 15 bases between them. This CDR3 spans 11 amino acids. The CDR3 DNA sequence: TGCAGTGCTGGATGGCTCAATGAGCAGTACTTC. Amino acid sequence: CSAGWLNEQYF.

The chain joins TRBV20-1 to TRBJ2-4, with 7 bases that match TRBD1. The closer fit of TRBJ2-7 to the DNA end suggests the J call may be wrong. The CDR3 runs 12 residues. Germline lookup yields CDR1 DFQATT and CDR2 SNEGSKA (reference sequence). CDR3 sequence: CSASQGQREQYF. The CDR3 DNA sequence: TGCAGTGCTAGTCAGGGACAGCGCGAGCAGTACTTC.

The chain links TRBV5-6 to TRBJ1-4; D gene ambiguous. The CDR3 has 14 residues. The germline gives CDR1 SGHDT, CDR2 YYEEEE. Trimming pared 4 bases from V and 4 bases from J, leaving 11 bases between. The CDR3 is CASSLEGVNEKLFF. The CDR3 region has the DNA TGTGCCAGCAGCCTGGAGGGTGTTAATGAAAAACTGTTTTTT.